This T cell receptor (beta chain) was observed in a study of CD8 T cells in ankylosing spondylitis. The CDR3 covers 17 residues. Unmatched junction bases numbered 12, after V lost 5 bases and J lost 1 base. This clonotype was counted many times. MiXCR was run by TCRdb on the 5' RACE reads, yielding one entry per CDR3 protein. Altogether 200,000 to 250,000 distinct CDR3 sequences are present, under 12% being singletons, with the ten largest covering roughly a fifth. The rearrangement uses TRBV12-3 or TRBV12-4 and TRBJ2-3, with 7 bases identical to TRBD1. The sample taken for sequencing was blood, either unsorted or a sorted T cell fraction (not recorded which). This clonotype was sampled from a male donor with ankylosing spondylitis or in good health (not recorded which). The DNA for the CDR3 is TGTGCCAGCAGTCTTACTTTCGACAGGGATGGCACAGATACGCAGTATTTT. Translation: CASSLTFDRDGTDTQYF.